What follows is one T cell receptor beta chain and its context. This clonotype was seen a handful of times. Its antigen remains undetermined. Base qualities are missing; no much larger clone stands one base away. This sample was included in a study of T-cell reconstitution after alpha-beta-depleted transplantation in children (dated by TCRdb to between 2015 and 2016). In the study overall: The study quantitatively tracked T-cell immune reconstitution after TCRalphabeta/CD19-depleted allogeneic hematopoietic cell transplantation in children using TCR repertoire profiling.

Its CDR3 holds 13 amino acids, cysteine through phenylalanine. Only the CDR3 part of the read is kept: 39 bases, read in frame from the first base. CDR1 and CDR2 are drawn from the germline V gene: KGHDR, SFDVKD. Relative to germline, V is missing 3 bases and J is missing 8 bases, with 3 bases of the junction outside any gene match. The library was prepared using PCR. The reads were generated on an Illumina HiSeq 2500. TCR library preparation used molecular barcoding, with unique molecular identifiers applied to normalize quantification of the TCRbeta repertoire. TCRdb trimmed public reads at Q25 via fastp, called clones via MiXCR and kept in-frame beta chains. Here each entry gathers all rows of one CDR3 protein and keeps the most common genes and DNA. This sample holds 450,000 to 600,000 distinct CDR3 sequences; around a third were observed only once. The leading ten clones occupy more than 2% of the sample.

The material was PBMCs from the stem cell graft donor, obtained from the stem cell graft. This sequence uses TRBV24-1 and TRBJ2-1; 7 central bases correspond to TRBD1. This clonotype was sampled from a human donor who donated a stem cell graft to a child with aplastic anemia. The bases read TGTGCCACCAGTGATACGGGACAGTATGAGCAGTTCTTC. This translates into CATSDTGQYEQFF.